This passage covers 19 T cell receptor beta chains from one sample sequenced in a study of T cell repertoires in cytomegalovirus infection. Each CDR3 protein is one row after TCRdb ran MiXCR on the reads. The sample contains 150,000 to 160,000 distinct CDR3 sequences, 23% of which appear only once. Input material: PBMCs. These TCRs come from a human donor in good health (CMV status not recorded). Some clones in this sample may be carry-over from other donors' samples.

There are many counts of this clonotype. The chain couples TRBV7-2 to TRBJ2-3, with 7 bases lining up with TRBD1. V shed 5 bases and J 0 bases; nucleotides not matched to a gene: 5. Germline CDR1 and CDR2: SGHTA and FQGNSA. The CDR3 is 15 amino acids. Here the CDR3 DNA reads TGTGCCAGCAGCCCGGGGACAGCTAGCACAGATACGCAGTATTTT. Translation: CASSPGTASTDTQYF.

This clonotype was seen ten or more times. The chain is built from TRBV11-1 and TRBJ2-1, with 10 nucleotides matching TRBD2. There are 15 residues in the CDR3. Germline-derived CDR1 and CDR2 are SGHAT and FQDESV (reference sequence). The junction had 3 bases not matched to a gene; V was cut back by 5 bases and J by 2 bases. The CDR3 loop reads CASSLGTSAYNEQFF. Written as DNA, the CDR3 is TGTGCCAGCAGCCTCGGGACTAGCGCCTACAATGAGCAGTTCTTC.

This clonotype was counted a few times. This chain joins TRBV29-1 and TRBJ2-3, with TRBD1 identical over 7 bases. The length of the CDR3 is 16 residues. Germline V gene lookup returns CDR1 SQVTM and CDR2 ANQGSEA. After removal of 4 bases from V and 5 bases from J, the junction contained 15 bases not matched to a gene. The CDR3 is CSVGLTGNPSIDTQYF. CDR3 bases: TGCAGCGTTGGATTGACAGGGAATCCTAGTATAGATACGCAGTATTTT.

The chain links TRBV9 to TRBJ1-2; no firm D call. This CDR3 has 15 residues. The germline CDR1 and CDR2 sequences are SGDLS and YYNGEE. V shed 4 bases and J shed 4 bases, with 17 bases lying between them. The CDR3 region is CASSSLDSGFYGYTF. CDR3 bases: TGTGCCAGCAGCTCCCTGGACTCAGGTTTCTATGGCTACACCTTC.

In DNA, the CDR3 is TGTGCCAGCAGCCGGGACAGCCCTGAAGCTTTCTTT. It translates to CASSRDSPEAFF. The genes are TRBV6-2 or TRBV6-3 and TRBJ1-1; 7 nucleotides agree with TRBD1. This CDR3 contains 12 residues. Germline CDR1 MNHEY, CDR2 SVGEGT. Trimming removed 6 bases from V and 6 bases from J; junction bases left unmatched: 4.

The chain employs TRBV6-1 and TRBJ2-1, with TRBD1 matching 12 bases. Germline CDR1 MNHNS, CDR2 SASEGT. With 6 bases clipped from V and 7 bases from J, the junction kept 7 bases outside the gene matches. CDR3 length equals 15 residues. The CDR3 coding sequence is TGTGCCAGCAGGCCGGGACAGGGGGCGAGGAATGAGCAGTTCTTC. It codes for CASRPGQGARNEQFF.

The gene calls are TRBV20-1 and TRBJ1-2; D might be TRBD1 (6 bases). This CDR3 is 12 amino acids long. V was trimmed by 6 bases and J by 4 bases, leaving 12 bases between them. CDR1 is DFQATT and CDR2 is SNEGSKA in the germline V gene (reference sequence). CDR3 DNA sequence: TGCAGTGCCCTAGGACAGATCTATGGCTACACCTTC. Its translation is CSALGQIYGYTF.

This clonotype was seen many times. This chain joins TRBV7-3 and TRBJ2-3; 7 nucleotides match TRBD2. The CDR3 totals 14 residues. The junction had 9 bases not matched to a gene; V was cut back by 4 bases and J by 8 bases. Germline V CDR1 and CDR2: SGHTA, FQGTGA. The CDR3 coding sequence is TGTGCCAGCAGCTCGGGAGGCGGCCAGGGTACGCAGTATTTT. Protein product: CASSSGGGQGTQYF.

This clonotype appeared many times. This rearrangement joins TRBV7-2 to TRBJ2-1; TRBD2 matches at 8 bases. V shed 1 base and J 10 bases; nucleotides not matched to a gene: 6. From germline, CDR1 is SGHTA and CDR2 FQGNSA. The CDR3 has 14 residues. The CDR3: CASSLGSGRREQFF. DNA for the CDR3: TGTGCCAGCAGCTTAGGGAGCGGGAGACGGGAGCAGTTCTTC.

This clonotype was seen a handful of times. The chain uses TRBV7-3 and TRBJ2-1; TRBD2 might be the D (5 bases). This CDR3 has 14 residues. Trimming took 8 bases from V and 2 from J, leaving 13 bases between them. The V gene's germline CDR1 is SGHTA and CDR2 FQGTGA. The CDR3 DNA reads as TGTGCCAGCGACCCCGGAGGCCCCTACAATGAGCAGTTCTTC. This encodes CASDPGGPYNEQFF.

This clonotype was detected many times. The chain employs TRBV28 and TRBJ2-1; TRBD2 aligns across 13 bases. The CDR3 is made up of 18 amino acids. Germline CDR1 reads MDHEN; CDR2 reads SYDVKM. J lost 2 bases, V lost 3 bases, and 7 bases had no gene match. CDR3 sequence: CASSFTSGRAYTYNEQFF. CDR3 DNA sequence: TGTGCCAGCAGTTTTACTAGCGGGAGGGCCTATACCTACAATGAGCAGTTCTTC.

This clonotype appeared many times. The chain uses TRBV11-2 and TRBJ2-2, with D possibly being TRBD2 (6 bases). Trimming removed 3 bases from V and 3 bases from J, with 23 bases in between. This CDR3 region has 19 residues. Germline loops: CDR1 SGHAT, CDR2 FQNNGV. The CDR3 spells CASSFGPLQRKRDTGELFF. DNA of the CDR3: TGTGCCAGCAGCTTTGGGCCTTTGCAGCGAAAGCGGGACACCGGGGAGCTGTTTTTT.

V gene TRBV20-1 combines with J gene TRBJ2-4; 10 bases align to TRBD1. The CDR3 is made up of 14 amino acids. From germline, CDR1 is DFQATT and CDR2 SNEGSKA (reference sequence). V trimming: 3 bases; J trimming: 2 bases; junction bases outside the gene matches: 1. In DNA, the CDR3 is TGCAGTGCTAGGGGACAGGGGTCCAAAAACATTCAGTACTTC. Its protein is CSARGQGSKNIQYF.

J is TRBJ2-7 and V is TRBV27; tentatively, D is TRBD2 (7 bases). Per germline, CDR1 MNHEY and CDR2 SMNVEV (reference sequence). This CDR3 is 15 amino acids long. Trimming stripped 6 bases from V and 2 bases from J, with 17 bases between. The CDR3 nucleotides read TGTGCCAGCAGCCCGGGGGGCGCGGCTGCCTACGAGCAGTACTTC. Translating it yields CASSPGGAAAYEQYF.

This sequence joins TRBV7-2 and TRBJ1-1; 7 bases agree with TRBD1. The CDR3 spans 14 residues. The germline CDR1 and CDR2 sequences are SGHTA and FQGNSA. The V gene end was trimmed by 4 bases and the J gene end by 4 bases; junction bases not matched to a gene: 6. Here the CDR3 DNA reads TGTGCCAGCAGCTCCCAGGGGGGGACCACTGAAGCTTTCTTT. Its protein is CASSSQGGTTEAFF.

This clonotype has a handful of counts. The gene calls are TRBV7-6 and TRBJ2-7, with D tentatively TRBD1 (6 bases). V gave up 8 bases and J gave up 5 bases, with 13 bases separating them. Per germline, CDR1 SGHVS and CDR2 FNYEAQ. CDR3 length equals 12 residues. In DNA, the CDR3 is TGTGCCAGCCGTCTGGGGGCGAACGAGCAGTACTTC. Its protein is CASRLGANEQYF.

This clonotype has a count of ten or more. The rearrangement uses TRBV7-3 and TRBJ1-1, with a possible D match to TRBD1 (6 bases). The germline V gene encodes CDR1 SGHTA and CDR2 FQGTGA. V lost 5 bases and J 1 base, leaving 14 bases between the germline ends. This CDR3 comprises 15 residues. The chain's CDR3 is CASSQGTLQNTEAFF. The CDR3 region has the DNA TGTGCCAGCAGCCAGGGGACCTTACAGAACACTGAAGCTTTCTTT.

This clonotype was seen a handful of times. The CDR3 region has the DNA TGTGCCAGCAGCCTAGGACAGCAGTACTTC. It is translated as CASSLGQQYF. The chain is built from TRBV6-6 and TRBJ2-7; the D is unclear. CDR1 is MNHNY, CDR2 SVGAGI, per germline (reference sequence). V was shortened by 6 bases and J by 8 bases, with 8 bases between the two germline ends. The CDR3 sequence is 10 residues long.

J is TRBJ1-5 and V is TRBV20-1; D is possibly TRBD1 (5 bases). Germline CDR1 is DFQATT and CDR2 is SNEGSKA (reference sequence). CDR3 length equals 16 residues. Trimming pared 3 bases from V and 3 bases from J, leaving 18 bases between. The CDR3 bases are TGCAGTGCTAGGCCGGCAGGGACCCCGCTCAATCAGCCCCAGCATTTT. Translation gives CSARPAGTPLNQPQHF.